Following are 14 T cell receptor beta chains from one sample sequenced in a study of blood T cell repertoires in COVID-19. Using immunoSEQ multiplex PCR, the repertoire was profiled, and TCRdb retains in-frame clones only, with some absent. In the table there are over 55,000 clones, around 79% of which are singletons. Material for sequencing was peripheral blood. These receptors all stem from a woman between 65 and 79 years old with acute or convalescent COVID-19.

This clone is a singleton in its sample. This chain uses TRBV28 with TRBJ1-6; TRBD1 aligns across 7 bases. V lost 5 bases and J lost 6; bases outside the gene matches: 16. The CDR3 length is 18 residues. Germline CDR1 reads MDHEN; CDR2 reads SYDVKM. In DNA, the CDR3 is TGTGCCAGCAGTGATACAGGGGTCTATGGGCGTTTTAATTCACCCCTCCACTTT. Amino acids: CASSDTGVYGRFNSPLHF. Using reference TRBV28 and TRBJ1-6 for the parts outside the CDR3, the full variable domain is DVKVTQSSRYLVKRTGEKVFLECVQDMDHENMFWYRQDPGLGLRLIYFSYDVKMKEKGDIPEGYSVSREKKERFSLILESASTNQTSMYLCASSDTGVYGRFNSPLHFGNGTRLTVT.

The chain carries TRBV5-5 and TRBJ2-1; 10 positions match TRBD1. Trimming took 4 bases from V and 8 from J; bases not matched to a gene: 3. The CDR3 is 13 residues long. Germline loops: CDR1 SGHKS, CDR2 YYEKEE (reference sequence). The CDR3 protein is CASSLGTGDEQFF. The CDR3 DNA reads TGTGCCAGCAGCCTTGGGACAGGGGATGAGCAGTTCTTC.

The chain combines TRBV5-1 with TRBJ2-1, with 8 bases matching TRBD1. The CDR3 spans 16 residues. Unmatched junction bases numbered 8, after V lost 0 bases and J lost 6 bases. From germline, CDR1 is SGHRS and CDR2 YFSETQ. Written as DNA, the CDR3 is TGCGCCAGCAGCTTGGGGGACACGACAGGGGTCAATGAGCAGTTCTTC. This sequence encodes CASSLGDTTGVNEQFF.

The CDR3 sequence is CASSPVAGGQETQYF. Here the CDR3 DNA reads TGTGCCAGCAGCCCAGTAGCGGGGGGGCAAGAGACCCAGTACTTC. This chain joins TRBV5-4 and TRBJ2-5; 11 nucleotides match TRBD2. V shed 4 bases and J 2 bases; nucleotides not matched to a gene: 4. The CDR3 sequence is 15 residues long. Germline-derived CDR1 and CDR2 are SGHNT and YYREEE (reference sequence). Supplemented by reference TRBV5-4 and TRBJ2-5, the full variable domain reads ETGVTQSPTHLIKTRGQQVTLRCSSQSGHNTVSWYQQALGQGPQFIFQYYREEENGRGNFPPRFSGLQFPNYSSELNVNALELDDSALYLCASSPVAGGQETQYFGPGTRLLVL.

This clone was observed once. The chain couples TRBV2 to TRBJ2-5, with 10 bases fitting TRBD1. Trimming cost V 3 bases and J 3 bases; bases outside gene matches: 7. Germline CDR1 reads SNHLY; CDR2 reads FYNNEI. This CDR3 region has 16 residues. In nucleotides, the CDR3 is TGTGCCAGCAGTGAGAACGACAGGGGGCTTGAAGAGACCCAGTACTTC. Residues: CASSENDRGLEETQYF.

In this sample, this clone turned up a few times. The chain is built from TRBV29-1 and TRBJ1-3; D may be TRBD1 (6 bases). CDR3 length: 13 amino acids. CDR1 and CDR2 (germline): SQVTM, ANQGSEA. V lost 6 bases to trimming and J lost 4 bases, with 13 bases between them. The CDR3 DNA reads TGCAGCGTCCGCAGGGGATCCGGAAACACCATATATTTT. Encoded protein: CSVRRGSGNTIYF.

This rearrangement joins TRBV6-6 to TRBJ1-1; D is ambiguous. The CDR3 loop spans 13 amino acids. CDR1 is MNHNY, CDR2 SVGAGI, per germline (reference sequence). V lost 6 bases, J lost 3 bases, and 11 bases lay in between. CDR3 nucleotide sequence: TGTGCCAGCAGCCTTCCCCCGGACACTGAAGCTTTCTTT. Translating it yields CASSLPPDTEAFF.

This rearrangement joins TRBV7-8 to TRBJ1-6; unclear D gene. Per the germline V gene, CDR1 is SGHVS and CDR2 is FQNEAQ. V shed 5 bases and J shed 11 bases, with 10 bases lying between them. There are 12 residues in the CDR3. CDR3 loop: CASSLRNPPLHF. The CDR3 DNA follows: TGTGCCAGCAGCCTGAGAAATCCACCCCTCCACTTT.

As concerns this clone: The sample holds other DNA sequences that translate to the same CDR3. CDR3 sequence: CASSIDGTYEQYF. The CDR3 coding sequence is TGTGCCAGTAGTATAGATGGCACCTACGAGCAGTACTTC. The V call is TRBV19, the J call TRBJ2-7; the D is unclear. The V gene's germline CDR1 is LNHDA and CDR2 SQIVND (reference sequence). This CDR3 is built from 13 residues. Trimming cost V 0 bases and J 2 bases, with 5 bases left between them.

The CDR3 region is CASSARGHSPLHF. In nucleotides, the CDR3 is TGTGCCAGCAGTGCCAGAGGCCATTCACCCCTCCACTTT. The chain employs TRBV28 and TRBJ1-6, with no clear D. V lost 5 bases to trimming and J lost 8 bases, with 10 bases between them. Germline loops: CDR1 MDHEN, CDR2 SYDVKM. The CDR3 has 13 residues.

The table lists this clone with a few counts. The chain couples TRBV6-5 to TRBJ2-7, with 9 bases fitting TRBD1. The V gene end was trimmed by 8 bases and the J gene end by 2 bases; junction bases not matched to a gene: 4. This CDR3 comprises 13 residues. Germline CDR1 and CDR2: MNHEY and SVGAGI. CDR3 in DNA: TGTGCCAGCCAGACAGGGGGACCCTACGAGCAGTACTTC. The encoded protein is CASQTGGPYEQYF.

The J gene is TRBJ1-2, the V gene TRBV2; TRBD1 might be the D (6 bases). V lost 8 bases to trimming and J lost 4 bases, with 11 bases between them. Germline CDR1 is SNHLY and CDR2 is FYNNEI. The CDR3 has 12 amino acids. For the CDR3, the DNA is TGTGCCAGCGGACAGACTCTCTATGGCTACACCTTC. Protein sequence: CASGQTLYGYTF.

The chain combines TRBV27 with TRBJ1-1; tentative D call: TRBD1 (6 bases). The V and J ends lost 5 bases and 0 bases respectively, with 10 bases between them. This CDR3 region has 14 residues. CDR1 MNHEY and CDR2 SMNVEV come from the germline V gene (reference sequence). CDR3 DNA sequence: TGTGCCAGCAGTAAACGACAGGTGAACACTGAAGCTTTCTTT. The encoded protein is CASSKRQVNTEAFF.

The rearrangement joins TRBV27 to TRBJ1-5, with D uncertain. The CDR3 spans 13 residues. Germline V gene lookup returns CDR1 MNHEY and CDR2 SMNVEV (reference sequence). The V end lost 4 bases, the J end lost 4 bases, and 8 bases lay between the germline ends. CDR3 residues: CASSWSHNQPQHF. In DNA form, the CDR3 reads TGTGCCAGCAGTTGGAGTCATAATCAGCCCCAGCATTTT.